This TCR beta chain was captured by sequencing in a study of regulatory T cells in long-lasting Graves disease. Study summary: For a period under 3 months, newly diagnosed Graves' patients had taken antithyroid drugs.

This clonotype was counted at least ten times. Its antigen is as yet unknown. Whole-study findings and limits: Patients whose Graves' disease persisted exhibited lower TCR diversity than those newly diagnosed. New patients shared approximately 1,000 public clonotypes, and persistent patients shared more, with over 2,500.

Described time point: newly diagnosed GD, antithyroid drugs for less than 3 months. Making the TCR library involved RNA that had been extracted from PBMCs. CDR3 regions were amplified by Arm-PCR using iRepertoire HTBI primers to build TCR beta libraries. TCRdb redid the calling of the multiplex PCR reads with MiXCR, one entry per CDR3 protein. Of roughly 530,000 distinct CDR3 sequences listed, around 16% are singletons. This same sample was also taken into another study, of T cells in Graves' hyperthyroidism and ophthalmopathy. This second study says: Ophthalmopathy got predicted by the model a median approximately 6.4 months before its onset.

This clonotype was obtained from a woman aged 35-60 years with Graves disease. Sequenced here: peripheral blood mononuclear cells (PBMCs), sampled at new diagnosis, from a patient treated with antithyroid drugs.

Here the CDR3 DNA reads TGTGCCAGCATAGGGCAGCGCTCCTACAATGAGCAGTTCTTC. Protein product: CASIGQRSYNEQFF. The genes are TRBV6-1 and TRBJ2-1; D call uncertain. This CDR3 is built from 14 residues. From germline, CDR1 is MNHNS and CDR2 SASEGT. Trimming stripped 7 bases from V and 0 bases from J, with 10 bases between.